The rows below give T cell receptor beta chains drawn from one sample of a study of brain T cells in children with intractable seizures. TCRdb's table, derived via immunoSEQ multiplex PCR, lists solely in-frame clones and lacks some. The data hold hundreds of thousands of clones, with roughly 92% observed a single time. The starting material was peripheral blood, obtained less than 6 months after surgery. The receptors were gathered from a boy under two years old with tuberous sclerosis and intractable seizures. Both conserved end residues are part of each CDR3. D genes are given only for firm matches. Only part of the rows carry a size: once, few, many, or a class if the clone is expanded.

V gene	D gene	J gene	clone size	CDR3 protein	CDR3 DNA
TRBV10-3	.	TRBJ2-7	.	CAISRTPAYEQYF	TGTGCCATCAGTAGGACCCCAGCCTACGAGCAGTACTTC
TRBV18	.	TRBJ2-1	.	CASSPLPNDNEQFF	TGTGCCAGCTCACCCCTCCCAAACGACAATGAGCAGTTCTTC
TRBV10-3	TRBD1	TRBJ2-3	.	CAIKRDREDTQYF	TGTGCCATCAAACGAGACAGGGAGGATACGCAGTATTTT
TRBV27	TRBD1	TRBJ2-7	.	CASSPLQGSSTYEQYF	TGTGCCAGCAGTCCCTTACAGGGGAGCTCCACCTACGAGCAGTACTTC
TRBV2	.	TRBJ2-1	.	CASSAPGSGNEQFF	TGTGCCAGCAGTGCTCCCGGGAGTGGGAATGAGCAGTTCTTC
TRBV29-1	.	TRBJ1-5	.	CSVRTPRARQRNQPQHF	TGCAGCGTCCGGACACCTAGAGCACGACAGCGCAATCAGCCCCAGCATTTT
TRBV2	.	TRBJ2-7	.	CASSTLRDGWNF	TGTGCCAGCAGTACACTCCGGGACGGCTGGAACTTC
TRBV3-1/TRBV3-2	.	TRBJ1-5	.	CASSQDNRVEQPQHF	TGTGCCAGCAGCCAAGATAACAGGGTTGAACAGCCCCAGCATTTT
TRBV15	.	TRBJ2-3	.	CATSRDRSGGTQYF	TGTGCCACCAGCAGAGATAGGTCCGGGGGTACGCAGTATTTT
TRBV3-1/TRBV3-2	TRBD1	TRBJ2-5	.	CASSQERDRGTQYF	TGTGCCAGCAGCCAAGAAAGAGACAGGGGCACCCAGTACTTC
TRBV18	TRBD1	TRBJ1-2	.	CASSPLGQGKNYGYTF	TGTGCCAGCTCACCACTCGGACAGGGGAAGAACTATGGCTACACCTTC
TRBV13	.	TRBJ2-1	.	CASSLDRRNTYNEQFF	TGTGCCAGCAGCTTAGACAGGCGGAATACCTACAATGAGCAGTTCTTC
TRBV12-3/TRBV12-4	TRBD1	TRBJ1-2	.	CASRGQGAKGYTF	TGTGCCAGCAGGGGACAGGGGGCTAAAGGCTACACCTTC
TRBV2	.	TRBJ2-5	.	CASSQETQYF	TGTGCCAGCAGTCAGGAGACCCAGTACTTC
TRBV4-1	.	TRBJ2-5	.	CASSQFYQETQYF	TGCGCCAGCAGCCAATTCTACCAAGAGACCCAGTACTTC
TRBV18	.	TRBJ1-2	once	CASSPGGGYGYTF	TGTGCCAGCTCACCCGGGGGTGGCTATGGCTACACCTTC
TRBV5-1	TRBD2	TRBJ2-1	.	CASSAGLAIEQFF	TGCGCCAGCAGCGCGGGACTAGCGATTGAGCAGTTCTTC
TRBV27	.	TRBJ1-5	.	CASSSGQRTPHQPQHF	TGTGCCAGCAGTAGCGGACAGAGAACTCCCCATCAGCCCCAGCATTTT